This T cell receptor beta chain was identified in a study of cytomegalovirus exposure and HLA in healthy donors. Overall study context: The same platform was used for the roughly 120 validation repertoires as for the 650 to 800 first-cohort repertoires, as reported in a later analysis.

Sequencing was performed with immunoSEQ multiplex PCR; in TCRdb, only in-frame clones are kept and a portion is missing. Of approximately 120,000 clones listed, nearly 90% were seen once; the top ten hold about 1.1%. The CDR3 extends over 15 amino acids. J was trimmed by 6 bases and V by 4 bases; bases with no gene match: 11. Germline CDR1 and CDR2: MDHEN and SYDVKM. The material sequenced was PBMCs. The rearrangement uses TRBV28 and TRBJ2-7; 8 bases line up with TRBD1. This receptor was taken from a young woman in good health and CMV-seronegative. CDR3 amino acids: CASSSGQVSYGEQYV. The CDR3 coding sequence is TGTGCCAGCAGTTCGGGACAGGTCAGTTATGGCGAGCAGTACGTC.